This T cell receptor (beta chain) was recorded in a study of blood T cell repertoires in COVID-19. In the original workflow: Cell counts per sample came from amplifying reference gene primers. Assay: immunoSEQ multiplex PCR; the TCRdb copy retains only in-frame clones and omits some. The DNA was the basis for D and trimming; V, J and clone size are from that table. This table holds some 180,000 clones, roughly 80% found once. Recruitment covered some 25 US areas and drew participants whose ages spanned roughly 18 to 89 years. Within 2 weeks of study entry, exposed participants had contacted a PCR-confirmed or clinician-diagnosed COVID-19 case. Germline CDR1 MNHNY, CDR2 SVGAGI (reference sequence). The CDR3 length is 15 residues. Trimming pared 7 bases from V and 0 bases from J, leaving 13 bases between.

The sequencing input was PBMCs or T cells enriched from blood (not recorded which). The rearrangement links TRBV6-6 to TRBJ2-1; D may be TRBD1 (6 bases). The sequence was obtained from a man between 60 and 75 years old who had been exposed to COVID-19. In nucleotides, the CDR3 is TGTGCCAGCACCACAGGGTTCAGCTCCTACAATGAGCAGTTCTTC. This translates into CASTTGFSSYNEQFF.